The clone carrying this T cell receptor (beta chain) was seen a single time. Time point described: newly diagnosed GD, antithyroid drugs for less than 3 months. The TCR library was made from RNA extracted from PBMCs. This sample stems from a study of regulatory T cells in long-lasting Graves disease. CDR3-region Arm-PCR and iRepertoire HTBI primers produced the TCR beta libraries. TCRdb re-analysed the multiplex PCR reads in MiXCR, keeping a single row per CDR3 protein. The data hold around 250,000 distinct CDR3 sequences, with approximately 20% observed a single time. This CDR3 region has 14 residues. Trimming removed 6 bases from V and 4 bases from J; junction bases left unmatched: 5. CDR1 is SGHAT and CDR2 is FQNNGV in the germline V gene.

The starting material was peripheral blood mononuclear cells (PBMCs), obtained at new diagnosis, from a patient treated with antithyroid drugs. This TCR was sampled from a female donor with Graves disease. V and J are TRBV11-2 and TRBJ1-1; TRBD1 aligns across 10 bases. CDR3 nucleotides: TGTGCCAGCAGTCAGACAGGGGGCGGCACTGAAGCTTTCTTT. Protein: CASSQTGGGTEAFF.